The 32 T cell receptor beta chains presented below share a single source sample, sequenced in a study of OX40 agonist ivuxolimab in advanced cancers. Library preparation used the immunoSEQ multiplex PCR assay. TCRdb took this table from immuneACCESS and kept in-frame rearrangements with V and J called. Such tables lack part of the clones; where checked against another copy, unresolved V genes explain under half of the gap, and the rest is unexplained. This sample gives 75,000 to 100,000 clones in total; roughly nine tenths of them show up just once. The top ten hold less than 12% of the sample. Source: CD4+ or CD8+ T cells sorted from blood, taken in a trial of the OX40 agonist ivuxolimab. These receptor sequences come from an adult with an advanced solid tumor such as melanoma, head and neck, liver or kidney cancer.

The V call is TRBV7-3, the J call TRBJ2-2; D not resolved. Between the trimmed V and J ends, which lost 5 bases and 7 bases, there was a span of 11 bases. This CDR3 has 13 amino acids. CDR1 SGHTA and CDR2 FQGTGA come from the germline V gene. The DNA for the CDR3 is TGTGCCAGCAGCGATCTAAATGTCGGGGAGCTGTTTTTT. It translates to CASSDLNVGELFF.

The chain combines TRBV11-2 with TRBJ2-7, with 8 bases identical to TRBD1. Per germline, CDR1 SGHAT and CDR2 FQNNGV. This CDR3 is 15 amino acids long. V lost 7 bases, J lost 2 bases, and 10 bases stayed unmatched. CDR3 amino acids: CASTSDREPPYEQYF. As DNA, the CDR3 is TGTGCCAGCACCTCGGACAGGGAGCCCCCCTACGAGCAGTACTTC.

The V gene is TRBV5-6, the J gene TRBJ2-1; 7 positions agree with TRBD2. CDR1 and CDR2 (germline): SGHDT, YYEEEE. V was pared by 3 bases and J by 3 bases, with 12 bases of the junction left unmatched. CDR3 length: 17 residues. CDR3 coding DNA: TGTGCCAGCAGCTGGGAGGGTGCGGGAAGGGGCTACAATGAGCAGTTCTTC. It encodes CASSWEGAGRGYNEQFF. The entire variable domain, with the rest obtained from reference TRBV5-6 and TRBJ2-1, is as follows: DAGVTQSPTHLIKTRGQQVTLRCSPKSGHDTVSWYQQALGQGPQFIFQYYEEEERQRGNFPDRFSGHQFPNYSSELNVNALLLGDSALYLCASSWEGAGRGYNEQFFGPGTRLTVL.

On this clone itself: Other DNA sequences of this sample code for an identical CDR3. V usage is TRBV2 and J usage is TRBJ2-3, with D possibly matching TRBD2 (5 bases). The CDR3 is 11 residues long. The V and J ends lost 4 bases and 6 bases respectively, with 5 bases between them. Germline V lookup: CDR1 SNHLY, CDR2 FYNNEI. The chain's CDR3 is CASSGGDTQYF. The CDR3 nucleotides are TGTGCCAGCAGTGGCGGGGATACGCAGTATTTT.

V usage is TRBV5-4 and J usage is TRBJ2-7; no definite D call. Germline CDR1 reads SGHNT; CDR2 reads YYREEE (reference sequence). The CDR3 runs 15 residues. V lost 2 bases, J lost 1 base, and 13 bases lay in between. The CDR3 nucleotides read TGTGCCAGCAGCTTCATGTCAGGTAAATCCTACGAGCAGTACTTC. Translation: CASSFMSGKSYEQYF.

The V gene is TRBV5-1, the J gene TRBJ2-7; 7 bases map to TRBD1. This CDR3 is 14 amino acids long. CDR1 and CDR2 (germline): SGHRS, YFSETQ. Unmatched junction bases numbered 7, after V lost 4 bases and J lost 3 bases. CDR3: CASSPGQVYYEQYF. As DNA, the CDR3 is TGCGCCAGCAGCCCCGGACAGGTGTACTACGAGCAGTACTTC.

This chain connects TRBV7-6 to TRBJ1-5, with D unclear. V dropped 1 base and J dropped 2 bases, with 3 bases sitting between them. Looked up from germline, CDR1 is SGHVS and CDR2 is FNYEAQ. The CDR3 totals 13 residues. Here the CDR3 DNA reads TGTGCCAGCAGCTTAGATGGCAATCAGCCCCAGCATTTT. Protein: CASSLDGNQPQHF.

The chain employs TRBV19 and TRBJ2-5, with TRBD1 identical over 9 bases. The CDR3 loop spans 13 amino acids. CDR1 and CDR2 from the germline V gene are LNHDA and SQIVND (reference sequence). Germline trimming cut 4 bases from V and 5 bases from J; bases unmatched to any gene: 2. Here the CDR3 reads CASSKDRGETQYF. The CDR3 nucleotides read TGTGCCAGTAGTAAAGACAGGGGGGAGACCCAGTACTTC.

The chain is built from TRBV18 and TRBJ1-2, with 7 nucleotides matching TRBD1. Germline trimming cut 8 bases from V and 8 bases from J; bases unmatched to any gene: 11. Germline V CDR1 and CDR2: KGHSH, LQKENI. This CDR3 has 13 residues. CDR3 loop: CASGGTASSGYTF. The CDR3 DNA reads as TGTGCCAGCGGAGGGACAGCCTCATCCGGCTACACCTTC.

The chain carries TRBV9 and TRBJ2-2; D gene unclear. V was clipped by 2 bases and J by 8 bases, with 7 bases between them. The CDR3 has 12 residues. Germline V gene lookup returns CDR1 SGDLS and CDR2 YYNGEE. CDR3 amino acids: CASSVSGGELFF. CDR3 sequence (DNA): TGTGCCAGCAGCGTTTCCGGGGGGGAGCTGTTTTTT.

V and J are TRBV28 and TRBJ1-1; D ambiguous. Germline loops: CDR1 MDHEN, CDR2 SYDVKM. The V and J ends lost 1 base and 0 bases respectively, with 15 bases between them. The CDR3 has 17 residues. The CDR3 reads CASSLLGSSVLNTEAFF. The DNA for the CDR3 is TGTGCCAGCAGTTTATTGGGTTCTAGCGTCTTGAACACTGAAGCTTTCTTT.

The chain uses TRBV5-1 and TRBJ1-1; 8 bases are shared with TRBD1. Per the germline V gene, CDR1 is SGHRS and CDR2 is YFSETQ. The CDR3 is 17 amino acids. Trimming cost V 1 base and J 4 bases; bases outside gene matches: 12. CDR3 sequence (DNA): TGCGCCAGCAGCTTGTTTCGGTGGGGACAGGCGGCCACTGAAGCTTTCTTT. This gives the protein CASSLFRWGQAATEAFF.

This rearrangement joins TRBV6-1 to TRBJ2-7; weak D call: TRBD1 (5 bases). Germline CDR1 MNHNS, CDR2 SASEGT. CDR3 length equals 13 residues. Trimming shortened V by 6 bases and J by 1 base, and 10 bases separated the two germline ends. The CDR3 loop is CASSLTESYEQYF. Written as DNA, the CDR3 is TGTGCCAGCAGCCTGACAGAATCCTACGAGCAGTACTTC.

The chain combines TRBV6-1 with TRBJ1-5; maybe TRBD1 (5 bases). The CDR3 length is 16 residues. V was shortened by 4 bases and J by 2 bases, with 15 bases between the two germline ends. Germline V gene sequence: CDR1 MNHNS, CDR2 SASEGT. CDR3 residues: CASSGGLLRGNQPQHF. The CDR3 DNA reads as TGTGCCAGCAGTGGGGGTCTCCTCAGGGGCAATCAGCCCCAGCATTTT.

The rearrangement uses TRBV14 and TRBJ2-1; D is undetermined. V dropped 4 bases and J dropped 5 bases, with 15 bases sitting between them. The germline V gene encodes CDR1 SGHDN and CDR2 FVKESK. The CDR3 consists of 15 residues. This CDR3 is CASSPLQERHNEQFF. The CDR3 DNA reads TGTGCCAGCAGCCCCCTCCAGGAAAGGCACAATGAGCAGTTCTTC.

This rearrangement joins TRBV6-6 to TRBJ2-7; 8 bases are a match to TRBD1. This CDR3 is 15 amino acids long. Trimming removed 0 bases from V and 5 bases from J; junction bases left unmatched: 6. Germline V CDR1 and CDR2: MNHNY, SVGAGI (reference sequence). The CDR3 DNA follows: TGTGCCAGCAGTTACTCTGGGCAGGGGGCTCACGAGCAGTACTTC. Protein product: CASSYSGQGAHEQYF.

The chain employs TRBV7-9 and TRBJ2-7; 8 nucleotides line up with TRBD2. The germline CDR1 and CDR2 sequences are SEHNR and FQNEAQ (reference sequence). CDR3 length equals 16 residues. V gave up 4 bases and J gave up 0 bases; unmatched junction bases: 8. DNA of the CDR3: TGTGCCAGCAGCTCTTTAGCGGGGTCGAGCTCCTACGAGCAGTACTTC. This sequence encodes CASSSLAGSSSYEQYF.

J is TRBJ1-2 and V is TRBV7-9; 8 bases line up with TRBD1. There are 13 residues in the CDR3. Looked up from germline, CDR1 is SEHNR and CDR2 is FQNEAQ (reference sequence). V gave up 2 bases and J gave up 6 bases; unmatched junction bases: 2. The CDR3 DNA is TGTGCCAGCAGCTTAAGGACAGGGAATGGCTACACCTTC. This sequence encodes CASSLRTGNGYTF.

The rearrangement joins TRBV11-3 to TRBJ2-7, with D possibly matching TRBD1 (5 bases). The CDR3 totals 14 residues. Germline V CDR1 and CDR2: SGHNT, YENEEA. V gave up 5 bases and J gave up 0 bases, with 11 bases separating them. The CDR3 DNA sequence: TGTGCCAGCAGCCCGGGCAGGGCCTCCTACGAGCAGTACTTC. Encoded protein: CASSPGRASYEQYF.

Turning to this clone: The junction does not match germline at one end; this may be a read error. The chain uses TRBV7-7 and TRBJ2-5; the match to TRBD1 covers 10 bases. The CDR3 is 15 amino acids. Germline values: CDR1 SSHAT, CDR2 FNYEAQ (reference sequence). CDR3 nucleotide sequence: TGTGCTAGCAGCTCCGGGACAGGGGAGGCAGAGACCCAGTACTTC. The encoded protein is CASSSGTGEAETQYF. Using reference TRBV7-7 and TRBJ2-5 for the parts outside the CDR3, the full variable domain is GAGVSQSPRYKVTKRGQDVTLRCDPISSHATLYWYQQALGQGPEFLTYFNYEAQPDKSGLPSDRFSAERPEGSISTLTIQRTEQRDSAMYRCASSSGTGEAETQYFGPGTRLLVL.

The chain combines TRBV5-1 with TRBJ2-3; the D is unclear. Germline assignment: CDR1 SGHRS and CDR2 YFSETQ. The ends were cut back, 2 bases at V and 2 bases at J, with 15 bases in the middle. The CDR3 consists of 16 residues. CDR3 nucleotides: TGCGCCAGCAGCTTTGCCCCACCCCGCTCCACAGATACGCAGTATTTT. This translates into CASSFAPPRSTDTQYF.

The chain links TRBV2 to TRBJ1-6; 8 positions match TRBD1. Trimming removed 4 bases from V and 5 bases from J; junction bases left unmatched: 4. The germline V gene encodes CDR1 SNHLY and CDR2 FYNNEI. The CDR3 contains 15 residues. In nucleotides, the CDR3 is TGTGCCAGCAGTGTATCGGACAGGGATAATTCACCCCTCCACTTT. Translated, it gives CASSVSDRDNSPLHF.

In this sample, this clone turned up a few times. The chain links TRBV10-3 to TRBJ1-6; 10 nucleotides match TRBD1. CDR1 is ENHRY and CDR2 is SYGVKD in the germline V gene. The CDR3 covers 19 residues. V was clipped by 4 bases and J by 0 bases; unmatched bases: 9. The CDR3 nucleotides are TGTGCCATCAGTGGCCGGGACAGGGGATGGAGCTCCTATAATTCACCCCTCCACTTT. This translates into CAISGRDRGWSSYNSPLHF.

The gene calls are TRBV6-5 and TRBJ1-3, with D maybe TRBD1 (6 bases). Germline loops: CDR1 MNHEY, CDR2 SVGAGI. Trimming left V 5 bases short and J 2 bases short, with 10 bases between. This CDR3 contains 14 residues. The CDR3 protein is CASSTGLAGNTIYF. CDR3 in DNA: TGTGCCAGCAGTACAGGGCTGGCTGGAAACACCATATATTTT.

This clone was counted between two and nine times. The chain has TRBV19 and TRBJ1-1, with D unresolved. Per germline, CDR1 LNHDA and CDR2 SQIVND (reference sequence). This CDR3 contains 14 residues. V gave up 5 bases and J gave up 3 bases, with 13 bases separating them. The CDR3 bases are TGTGCCAGTAGTCCACCCCAGGCCTACACTGAAGCTTTCTTT. This sequence encodes CASSPPQAYTEAFF.

The J gene is TRBJ2-3, the V gene TRBV18; D unclear. This CDR3 has 15 residues. Trimming cost V 2 bases and J 0 bases, with 9 bases left between them. Per germline, CDR1 KGHSH and CDR2 LQKENI. The CDR3 bases are TGTGCCAGCTCACCATCAGCGTCTAGCACAGATACGCAGTATTTT. It is translated as CASSPSASSTDTQYF. The whole variable domain, filled in from reference TRBV18 and TRBJ2-3, reads NAGVMQNPRHLVRRRGQEARLRCSPMKGHSHVYWYRQLPEEGLKFMVYLQKENIIDESGMPKERFSAEFPKEGPSILRIQQVVRGDSAAYFCASSPSASSTDTQYFGPGTRLTVL.

The genes are TRBV28 and TRBJ2-3; TRBD2 agrees at 9 bases. Germline lookup yields CDR1 MDHEN and CDR2 SYDVKM. This CDR3 has 16 amino acids. Unmatched junction bases numbered 12, after V lost 10 bases and J lost 1 base. CDR3 bases: TGTGCCACGGCGGGAGCGGGAGGAGCTGGCACAGATACGCAGTATTTT. Protein sequence: CATAGAGGAGTDTQYF.

The chain uses TRBV7-2 and TRBJ2-3, with TRBD1 identical over 8 bases. The CDR3 totals 14 residues. V was clipped by 6 bases and J by 2 bases; unmatched bases: 4. Germline loops: CDR1 SGHTA, CDR2 FQGNSA. The CDR3 DNA follows: TGTGCCAGCAGGCCGGGACAGGTCACAGATACGCAGTATTTT. Protein sequence: CASRPGQVTDTQYF. Combining the CDR3 with reference TRBV7-2 and TRBJ2-3 gives the whole variable domain GAGVSQSPSNKVTEKGKDVELRCDPISGHTALYWYRQSLGQGLEFLIYFQGNSAPDKSGLPSDRFSAERTGGSVSTLTIQRTQQEDSAVYLCASRPGQVTDTQYFGPGTRLTVL.

The rearrangement uses TRBV9 and TRBJ1-2; D not resolved. This CDR3 has 11 residues. CDR1 SGDLS and CDR2 YYNGEE come from the germline V gene. V was cut by 0 bases and J by 10 bases, with 7 bases left in between. The CDR3 spells CASSVGFLYTF. The CDR3 nucleotides are TGTGCCAGCAGCGTAGGTTTCCTCTACACCTTC.

The chain recombines TRBV15 with TRBJ1-1; D is unclear. This CDR3 spans 13 amino acids. The V gene lost 0 bases and the J gene lost 0 bases, with 2 bases spanning the gap. Germline V lookup: CDR1 LNHNV, CDR2 YYDKDF (reference sequence). CDR3 sequence reads: CATSRDMNTEAFF. For the CDR3, the DNA is TGTGCCACCAGCAGAGATATGAACACTGAAGCTTTCTTT.

V gene TRBV19 combines with J gene TRBJ1-4; D is undetermined. Per the germline V gene, CDR1 is LNHDA and CDR2 is SQIVND (reference sequence). The CDR3 is 14 residues long. V dropped 9 bases and J dropped 7 bases, with 18 bases sitting between them. The DNA for the CDR3 is TGTGCCAGCCGAGGTTTGGGGTGGGGTGAAAAACTGTTTTTT. As protein: CASRGLGWGEKLFF.

V usage is TRBV7-9 and J usage is TRBJ2-5; 7 nucleotides agree with TRBD2. The CDR3 is 15 residues long. The J segment lost 0 bases and the V segment lost 3 bases, leaving 4 bases of the junction unmatched. The V gene's germline CDR1 is SEHNR and CDR2 FQNEAQ (reference sequence). The CDR3 bases are TGTGCCAGCAGCTTGGGGGGGTTGTACCAAGAGACCCAGTACTTC. It specifies CASSLGGLYQETQYF. Complete variable domain (other parts from reference TRBV7-9 and TRBJ2-5): DTGVSQNPRHKITKRGQNVTFRCDPISEHNRLYWYRQTLGQGPEFLTYFQNEAQLEKSRLLSDRFSAERPKGSFSTLEIQRTEQGDSAMYLCASSLGGLYQETQYFGPGTRLLVL.